The 11 T cell receptor beta chains reported below all come from one sample, sequenced in a study of blood T cell repertoires in COVID-19. The method was immunoSEQ multiplex PCR; TCRdb's version includes in-frame clones alone and lacks a portion of them. The sample contains 15,000 to 20,000 clones, about nine tenths of which appear only once. Sequences were obtained from peripheral blood. These receptor sequences come from a human donor in a cohort sampled during active COVID-19.

The chain employs TRBV7-2 and TRBJ1-5; D remains ambiguous. This CDR3 contains 13 residues. Germline V gives CDR1 SGHTA, CDR2 FQGNSA. Trimming stripped 4 bases from V and 1 base from J, with 5 bases between. CDR3 coding DNA: TGTGCCAGCAGCTATTTAAGCAATCAGCCCCAGCATTTT. This sequence encodes CASSYLSNQPQHF.

The V and J genes are TRBV5-4 and TRBJ1-2; the match to TRBD1 covers 10 bases. Germline trimming cut 1 base from V and 5 bases from J; bases unmatched to any gene: 5. This CDR3 comprises 15 residues. CDR1 SGHNT and CDR2 YYREEE come from the germline V gene (reference sequence). This CDR3 is CASSLRDRGQYGYTF. The CDR3 nucleotides are TGTGCCAGCAGCTTGCGGGACAGGGGCCAGTATGGCTACACCTTC. The full variable domain, completed using reference TRBV5-4 and TRBJ1-2, is ETGVTQSPTHLIKTRGQQVTLRCSSQSGHNTVSWYQQALGQGPQFIFQYYREEENGRGNFPPRFSGLQFPNYSSELNVNALELDDSALYLCASSLRDRGQYGYTFGSGTRLTVV.

V usage is TRBV5-4 and J usage is TRBJ2-3; 11 nucleotides match TRBD2. From germline, CDR1 is SGHNT and CDR2 YYREEE (reference sequence). Germline trimming cut 3 bases from V and 1 base from J; bases unmatched to any gene: 4. This CDR3 spans 16 amino acids. This chain's CDR3 is CASSSSSGGRTDTQYF. As DNA, the CDR3 is TGTGCCAGCAGCTCCTCTAGCGGGGGGCGCACAGATACGCAGTATTTT.

This rearrangement joins TRBV19 to TRBJ2-2; 11 bases line up with TRBD2. The CDR3 has 14 amino acids. CDR1 is LNHDA, CDR2 SQIVND, per germline (reference sequence). Losses at the gene ends were 7 bases for V and 7 bases for J; bases not matched to a gene: 5. The CDR3 DNA follows: TGTGCCAGTACAGGACTAGCGGGCCTCGGGGAGCTGTTTTTT. It yields the protein CASTGLAGLGELFF.

With regard to this clone: A junction boundary mismatches the germline segment, possibly from a read error. The chain combines TRBV7-9 with TRBJ2-7; 10 bases map to TRBD2. CDR3 length: 15 amino acids. Germline CDR1 SEHNR, CDR2 FQNEAQ (reference sequence). The CDR3 DNA sequence: TGTGCCAACAGCGCCGGCCTAGCGGGAGCGAACGAGCAGTACTTC. It translates to CANSAGLAGANEQYF.

This sequence joins TRBV12-3 or TRBV12-4 and TRBJ1-2, with 8 positions matching TRBD1. V was pared by 7 bases and J by 8 bases, with 6 bases of the junction left unmatched. The CDR3 length is 12 residues. In DNA, the CDR3 is TGTGCCAGCACTCAGGGGGCAGGCGGCTACACCTTC. Encoded protein: CASTQGAGGYTF.

The gene calls are TRBV5-6 and TRBJ2-2, with a weak D call TRBD2 (7 bases). Per germline, CDR1 SGHDT and CDR2 YYEEEE. The CDR3 is made up of 15 amino acids. V dropped 3 bases and J dropped 7 bases, with 16 bases sitting between them. CDR3 coding DNA: TGTGCCAGCAGCTCCCCCACGAGGGGGGGCGGGGAGCTGTTTTTT. Translation: CASSSPTRGGGELFF.

The chain combines TRBV19 with TRBJ1-5; 11 nucleotides match TRBD1. The V segment lost 5 bases and the J segment 7 bases; nucleotides outside the gene matches: 7. Germline V gene sequence: CDR1 LNHDA, CDR2 SQIVND (reference sequence). CDR3 size: 15 residues. In nucleotides, the CDR3 is TGTGCCAGTAGTGTACCCGGGACAGGGGGACAGCCCCAGCATTTT. Translating it yields CASSVPGTGGQPQHF.

The chain combines TRBV30 with TRBJ2-5, with 10 bases identical to TRBD2. V shed 0 bases, J shed 4 bases, and the junction held 8 bases outside the gene matches. CDR1 is GTSNPN and CDR2 is SVGIG in the germline V gene (reference sequence). This CDR3 has 16 residues. The CDR3 DNA sequence: TGTGCCTGGAGTGTACTGGCTAGCGGGAGCCGAGAGACCCAGTACTTC. Residues: CAWSVLASGSRETQYF.

This chain uses TRBV7-8 with TRBJ2-1; 9 nucleotides line up with TRBD2. V lost 5 bases to trimming and J lost 7 bases; unmatched junction nucleotides: 15. CDR1 is SGHVS and CDR2 is FQNEAQ in the germline V gene. The CDR3 has 17 residues. This chain's CDR3 is CASSPRGGRASGNEQFF. The CDR3 nucleotides read TGTGCCAGCAGCCCCCGGGGCGGGAGGGCCTCGGGTAATGAGCAGTTCTTC. Together with reference TRBV7-8 and TRBJ2-1, the CDR3 gives the full variable domain: GAGVSQSPRYKVAKRGQDVALRCDPISGHVSLFWYQQALGQGPEFLTYFQNEAQLDKSGLPSDRFFAERPEGSVSTLKIQRTQQEDSAVYLCASSPRGGRASGNEQFFGPGTRLTVL.

The chain couples TRBV5-1 to TRBJ2-7, with TRBD1 matching over 10 bases. Germline V gives CDR1 SGHRS, CDR2 YFSETQ. The CDR3 runs 13 residues. With 4 bases clipped from V and 6 bases from J, the junction kept 4 bases outside the gene matches. The CDR3 DNA reads as TGCGCCAGCAGCGGCGGACAGGGGGGCGAGCAGTACTTC. Amino acid sequence: CASSGGQGGEQYF.